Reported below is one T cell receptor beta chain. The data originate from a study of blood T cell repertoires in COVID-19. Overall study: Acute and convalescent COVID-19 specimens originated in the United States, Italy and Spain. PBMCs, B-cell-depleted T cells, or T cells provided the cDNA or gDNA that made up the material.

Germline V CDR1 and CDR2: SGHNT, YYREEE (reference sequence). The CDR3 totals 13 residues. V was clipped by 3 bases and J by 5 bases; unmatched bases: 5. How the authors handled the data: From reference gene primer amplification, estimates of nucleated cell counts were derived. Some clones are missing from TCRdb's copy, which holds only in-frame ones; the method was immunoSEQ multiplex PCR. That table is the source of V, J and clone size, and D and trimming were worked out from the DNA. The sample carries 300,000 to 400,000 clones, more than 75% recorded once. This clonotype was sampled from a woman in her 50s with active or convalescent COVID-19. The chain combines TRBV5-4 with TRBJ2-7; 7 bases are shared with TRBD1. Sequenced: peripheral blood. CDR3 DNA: TGTGCCAGCAGCTGGAGACAGGGTCACGAGCAGTACTTC. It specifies CASSWRQGHEQYF.